The source of this TCR beta chain is a study of relationships among human T cell subsets (TCRdb year 2010). Concerning the study at large: Eight distinct blood T cell populations were sequenced: pan T, CD8 cytotoxic, regulatory, Th1, Th2, naive plus transitional, activated and memory cells. Study-wide findings and limitations: A CD4+CD8+ double-positive population could not be excluded by the bead-based sorting. Across the seven subsets, no statistically significant differences turned up in V, D and J usage, CDR3 length, or N-nucleotide additions. More than 55% of CD8+ cytotoxic sequences came from clones with more than 100 reads, while the regulatory and Th2 subsets showed few clones of that size. Substantial sharing of CDR3s among Th1, Th2 and regulatory T cells was interpreted as suggestive of stochastic cell fate choices.

After CD4+CD56+ NKT cells were removed, anti-CD294 beads were used to select Th2 cells as CD4+CD25-CD294+ cells. Miltenyi superparamagnetic beads coated with subset-specific monoclonal antibodies were used for isolation of the T cell subsets. Peripheral blood was used as the source from which all T cell populations were isolated. Whole blood was subjected to Ficoll separation to obtain mononuclear cells, from which monocytes were subsequently depleted using anti-CD14 microbeads. Right after isolation, the cell populations were resuspended in RNAprotect reagent. Of note for this clonotype: Its specific antigen is unknown. Germline is not matched at one junction end, which may reflect a read error.

Library prep was done by multiplex PCR. Data came from a 454 GS FLX. Semiquantitative ARM-PCR was used to amplify the TCR alpha and beta CDR3 regions from mRNA. In ARM-PCR, tagged nested gene-specific primers were used first, and communal superprimers then performed exponential amplification. Exonuclease was used to remove the nested primers before the first-round PCR products went through the second amplification round. The amplicons were sequenced on the 454 platform, which can rapidly sequence millions of DNA fragments without cloning bias. A read mappable to both V and J germline segments was defined as an effective read. On the study's bioinformatics: Reads were assigned to germline V, D and J segments with IRmap, which uses pyromap, a Smith-Waterman modification adapted to 454 sequencing errors. D-beta assignments were filtered using cutoffs set at the 99th percentile of alignment scores from simulated random sequences. CDR3 was defined as the amino acids lying between the conserved V-segment Y[YFLI]C motif and the J-segment [FW]GXGT motif. A compound Poisson process model, previously applied to large-scale EST data, was used to estimate repertoire diversity. A procedure for detecting cross-contamination was used to argue that sample contamination was not the source of the shared CDR3s. TCRdb trimmed public reads at Q25 via fastp, called clones via MiXCR and kept in-frame beta chains. Each entry merges the rows of one CDR3 protein and shows their most common DNA and genes. These V and J calls are TCRdb output, not the study's own analysis. The sample table shows about 4,000 distinct CDR3 sequences, and about 53% are seen once. In total, the top ten clones hold under 3% of the sample.

The sequenced sample consisted of CD4+ Th2 cells sorted from blood. The intended sense of this specimen's cell subset or site label: CD4+CD25-CD294+ T helper 2 cells. The TCR was taken from a man aged 35 to 55 in good health.

The DNA is as follows: TGTGCCATCAGGGAGTCGGGGGAGACCCAGTACTTC. Protein translation: CAIRESGETQYF. The chain is assembled from TRBV10-3 and TRBJ2-5; possibly the D gene is TRBD2, per 5 matching bases. The germline V gene specifies ENHRY as CDR1 and SYGVKD as CDR2. Inclusive of the bounding cysteine and phenylalanine, the CDR3 is 12 residues long. The CDR3 DNA has 36 bases and is translated from base 1.